Listed below are T cell receptor beta chains from one sample, sequenced in a study of cytomegalovirus exposure and HLA in healthy donors. The method was immunoSEQ multiplex PCR; TCRdb's version includes in-frame clones alone and lacks a portion of them. The sample has 270,000 or so clones; roughly 89% are singletons. Sequencing was done on a sample of PBMCs. Receptors originate from a man in his forties or fifties in good health and CMV-seropositive. Both conserved end residues are part of each CDR3. D genes are given only for firm matches. Not all rows give a size; the values are once, few, many and, for expanded clones, a class.

D gene	clone size	J gene	V gene	CDR3 protein	CDR3 DNA
TRBD2	-	TRBJ2-7	TRBV7-3	CASSLGREEREQYF	TGTGCCAGCAGCTTAGGGCGGGAGGAACGCGAGCAGTACTTC
TRBD1	few	TRBJ1-5	TRBV2	CASRDRGSNQPQHF	TGTGCCAGCAGGGACAGGGGAAGCAATCAGCCCCAGCATTTT
-	once	TRBJ2-5	TRBV5-1	CASSLVRGRETQYF	TGCGCCAGCAGCCTGGTCAGGGGAAGAGAGACCCAGTACTTC
-	-	TRBJ1-2	TRBV28	CASSLRQDRGVYGYTF	TGTGCCAGCAGTTTAAGACAGGACCGAGGGGTGTATGGCTACACCTTC
-	once	TRBJ1-4	TRBV7-3	CASSPPRRSATNEKLFF	TGTGCCAGCAGCCCCCCCAGGCGCAGTGCAACTAATGAAAAACTGTTTTTT
TRBD2	once	TRBJ2-7	TRBV27	CASSPLTSGSYEQYF	TGTGCCAGCAGCCCGTTGACTAGCGGGTCCTACGAGCAGTACTTC
TRBD1	-	TRBJ2-7	TRBV30	CAWSVGTGGDEQYF	TGTGCCTGGAGTGTCGGGACAGGGGGAGACGAGCAGTACTTC
-	-	TRBJ1-5	TRBV27	CASSFGRGNQPQHF	TGTGCCAGCAGTTTTGGCAGGGGCAATCAGCCCCAGCATTTT
TRBD1	-	TRBJ2-7	TRBV19	CASSIGDRGSEQYF	TGTGCCAGTAGTATCGGTGACAGGGGAAGCGAGCAGTACTTC
TRBD1	-	TRBJ1-5	TRBV7-9	CASSTTGGALFGSNQPQHF	TGTGCCAGCAGTACGACAGGGGGCGCGTTATTTGGTAGCAATCAGCCCCAGCATTTT
-	-	TRBJ1-2	TRBV7-2	CASSFQGLDGYTF	TGTGCCAGCAGCTTCCAGGGGCTGGATGGCTACACCTTC
TRBD1	-	TRBJ1-2	TRBV28	CASSPDREAYGYTF	TGTGCCAGCAGTCCGGACAGGGAGGCCTATGGCTACACCTTC
TRBD1	-	TRBJ2-7	TRBV27	CASSLKGQGAYEQYF	TGTGCCAGCAGTTTAAAAGGACAGGGTGCCTACGAGCAGTACTTC
TRBD1	once	TRBJ1-2	TRBV7-9	CASSWQETRDRVLYGYTF	TGTGCCAGCAGCTGGCAAGAGACGCGGGACAGAGTCCTCTATGGCTACACCTTC
-	-	TRBJ2-5	TRBV4-1	CASSPRTIEETQYF	TGCGCCAGCAGCCCTCGGACTATTGAAGAGACCCAGTACTTC
-	-	TRBJ2-7	TRBV7-2	CASSLVASGGEQYF	TGTGCCAGCAGCTTAGTAGCGTCTGGAGGCGAGCAGTACTTC
-	-	TRBJ2-5	TRBV18	CASSPTRQETQYF	TGTGCCAGCTCACCAACGAGGCAAGAGACCCAGTACTTC
-	-	TRBJ2-7	TRBV30	CAWSVGQAYEQYF	TGTGCCTGGAGCGTGGGGCAGGCCTACGAGCAGTACTTC
TRBD2	-	TRBJ2-3	TRBV5-1	CASSRRTPLLAGSTDTQYF	TGCGCCAGCAGCCGCCGTACGCCACTACTAGCGGGGAGCACAGATACGCAGTATTTT
TRBD1	-	TRBJ1-2	TRBV19	CASSIGMTGSGISRGYTF	TGTGCCAGTAGTATAGGCATGACAGGGTCTGGAATCTCCCGGGGCTACACCTTC
-	-	TRBJ2-2	TRBV7-2	CASSLRQLGTGELFF	TGTGCCAGCAGCTTAAGACAGCTGGGCACCGGGGAGCTGTTTTTT
-	once	TRBJ2-1	TRBV10-3	CASARGAYNEQFF	TGTGCCTCCGCCCGCGGGGCCTACAATGAGCAGTTCTTC
-	-	TRBJ1-1	TRBV25-1	CASSWTENTEAFF	TGTGCCAGCAGTTGGACAGAAAACACTGAAGCTTTCTTT
TRBD1	-	TRBJ2-2	TRBV6-1	CASSSGTVNTGELFF	TGTGCCAGCAGCTCCGGGACAGTTAACACCGGGGAGCTGTTTTTT
TRBD1	-	TRBJ2-1	TRBV9	CASSVAATGYNEQFF	TGTGCCAGCAGCGTAGCCGCGACAGGGTACAATGAGCAGTTCTTC
-	few	TRBJ1-2	TRBV5-1	CASQGTNYGYTF	TGCGCCAGCCAGGGGACTAACTATGGCTACACCTTC
-	-	TRBJ2-7	TRBV15	CATSRARTATYEQYF	TGTGCCACCAGCAGAGCTAGGACAGCCACCTACGAGCAGTACTTC
-	-	TRBJ2-7	TRBV15	CATSGGIFEQYF	TGTGCCACCAGCGGCGGAATATTCGAGCAGTACTTC
TRBD1	-	TRBJ1-1	TRBV7-9	CSSSPSGDRASKAEAFF	TGTTCCAGCAGCCCCTCTGGGGACAGGGCAAGTAAAGCTGAAGCTTTCTTT
-	-	TRBJ2-1	TRBV2	CASARVTEQFF	TGTGCCAGCGCTCGGGTCACGGAGCAGTTCTTC
-	once	TRBJ2-2	TRBV2	CASSEDRVGELFF	TGTGCCAGCAGTGAAGATCGGGTCGGGGAGCTGTTTTTT
TRBD2	-	TRBJ2-7	TRBV4-1	CASSQASGRQYEQYF	TGCGCCAGCAGCCAAGCTAGCGGGAGGCAGTACGAGCAGTACTTC
TRBD2	-	TRBJ2-7	TRBV6-6	CASSYGGRRYEQYF	TGTGCCAGCAGTTACGGCGGGAGGAGGTACGAGCAGTACTTC
TRBD1	few	TRBJ1-5	TRBV28	CASRTGQGVYDNQPQHF	TGTGCCAGCAGGACCGGACAGGGAGTATATGACAATCAGCCCCAGCATTTT
-	-	TRBJ2-4	TRBV1	CTSSHPGTRATLAKNIQYF	TGCACCAGCAGCCACCCCGGGACTAGGGCAACCCTAGCCAAAAACATTCAGTACTTC
TRBD1	-	TRBJ2-2	TRBV7-3	CASSSSGTGGTGELFF	TGTGCCAGCAGCTCCTCCGGGACAGGGGGAACCGGGGAGCTGTTTTTT
-	-	TRBJ2-1	TRBV21-1	CASSIKPGDNLYNEQFF	TGTGCCAGCAGCATAAAACCCGGGGACAACCTCTACAATGAGCAGTTCTTC
TRBD2	-	TRBJ2-1	TRBV7-3	CASSPSPAGLDEQFF	TGTGCCAGCAGCCCGTCCCCAGCGGGATTGGATGAGCAGTTCTTC
TRBD1	-	TRBJ1-2	TRBV28	CASSLLSPGQSFYGYTF	TGTGCCAGCAGTTTATTATCACCGGGACAGAGCTTCTATGGCTACACCTTC
TRBD1	-	TRBJ2-7	TRBV5-1	CASSLALVGQGNYEQYF	TGCGCCAGCAGCTTGGCCCTTGTGGGACAGGGTAACTACGAGCAGTACTTC